This T cell receptor beta chain was documented in a study of blood T cell repertoires in COVID-19. The wider study: In each case, the material was cDNA or gDNA derived from T cells, B-cell-depleted T cells, or PBMCs.

Germline assignment: CDR1 MGHRA and CDR2 YSYEKL. Trimming stripped 2 bases from V and 9 bases from J, with 11 bases between. This CDR3 spans 13 amino acids. Residents of around 24 US areas, aged about 18 to 89 years, made up the participants. Generated by immunoSEQ multiplex PCR, the TCRdb table keeps only in-frame clones and is missing some. The table records roughly 250,000 clones, approximately 84% of them present only once. The source of this sequence is a woman aged 35 to 49 with acute COVID-19. Sequences were obtained from PBMCs or T cells enriched from blood (not recorded which). The chain links TRBV4-1 to TRBJ2-1, with D possibly TRBD2 on 5 matching bases. The CDR3: CASSQRSGVEQFF. CDR3 coding DNA: TGCGCCAGCAGCCAACGCAGCGGCGTTGAGCAGTTCTTC.